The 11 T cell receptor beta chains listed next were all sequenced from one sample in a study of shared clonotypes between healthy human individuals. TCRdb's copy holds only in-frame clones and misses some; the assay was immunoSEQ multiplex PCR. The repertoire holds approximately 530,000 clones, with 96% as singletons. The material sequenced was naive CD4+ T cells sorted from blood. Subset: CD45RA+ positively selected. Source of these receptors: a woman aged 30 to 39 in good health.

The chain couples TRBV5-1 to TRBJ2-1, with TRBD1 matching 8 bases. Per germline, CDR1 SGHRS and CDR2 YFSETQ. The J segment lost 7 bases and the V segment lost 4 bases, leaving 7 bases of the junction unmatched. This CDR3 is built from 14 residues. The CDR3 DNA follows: TGCGCCAGCAGCAAGGACAGGGAAGGGAATGAGCAGTTCTTC. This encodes CASSKDREGNEQFF.

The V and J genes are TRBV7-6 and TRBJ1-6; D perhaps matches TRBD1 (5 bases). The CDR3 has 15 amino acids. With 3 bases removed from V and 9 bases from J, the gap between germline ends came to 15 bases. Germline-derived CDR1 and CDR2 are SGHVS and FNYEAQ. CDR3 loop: CASSFEVFGGSPLHF. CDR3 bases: TGTGCCAGCAGCTTTGAGGTGTTCGGGGGTTCACCCCTCCACTTT. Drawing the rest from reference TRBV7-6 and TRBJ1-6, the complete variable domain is GAGVSQSPRYKVTKRGQDVALRCDPISGHVSLYWYRQALGQGPEFLTYFNYEAQQDKSGLPNDRFSAERPEGSISTLTIQRTEQRDSAMYRCASSFEVFGGSPLHFGNGTRLTVT.

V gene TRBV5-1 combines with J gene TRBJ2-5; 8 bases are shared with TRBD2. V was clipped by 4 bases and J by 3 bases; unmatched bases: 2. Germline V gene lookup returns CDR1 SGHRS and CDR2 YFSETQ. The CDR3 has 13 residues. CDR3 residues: CASSISGEETQYF. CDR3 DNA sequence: TGCGCCAGCAGCATTAGCGGGGAAGAGACCCAGTACTTC.

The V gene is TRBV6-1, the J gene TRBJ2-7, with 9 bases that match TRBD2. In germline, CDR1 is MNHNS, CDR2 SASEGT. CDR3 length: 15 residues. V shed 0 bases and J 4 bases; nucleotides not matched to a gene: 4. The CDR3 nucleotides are TGTGCCAGCAGTGAAGCGCGGGGGGGACTTTACGAGCAGTACTTC. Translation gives CASSEARGGLYEQYF.

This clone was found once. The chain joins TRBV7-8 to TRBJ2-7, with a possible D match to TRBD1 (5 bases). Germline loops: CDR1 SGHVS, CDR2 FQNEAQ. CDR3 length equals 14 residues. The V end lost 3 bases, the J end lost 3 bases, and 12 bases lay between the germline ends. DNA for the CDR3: TGTGCCAGCAGCTTTTCAGGGTTAATCTACGAGCAGTACTTC. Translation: CASSFSGLIYEQYF.

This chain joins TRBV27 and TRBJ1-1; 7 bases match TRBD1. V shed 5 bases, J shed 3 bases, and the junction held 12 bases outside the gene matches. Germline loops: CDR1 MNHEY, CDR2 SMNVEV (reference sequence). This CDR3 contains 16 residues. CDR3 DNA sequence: TGTGCCAGCAGTCGGAGGGCAGGGGGAGGGGACACTGAAGCTTTCTTT. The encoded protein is CASSRRAGGGDTEAFF.

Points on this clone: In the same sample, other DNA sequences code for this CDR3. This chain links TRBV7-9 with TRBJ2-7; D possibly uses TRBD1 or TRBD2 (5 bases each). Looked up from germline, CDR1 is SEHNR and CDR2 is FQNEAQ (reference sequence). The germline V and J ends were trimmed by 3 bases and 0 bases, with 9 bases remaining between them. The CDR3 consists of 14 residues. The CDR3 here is CASSLAGSSYEQYF. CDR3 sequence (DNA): TGTGCCAGCAGCTTGGCAGGGAGCTCCTACGAGCAGTACTTC.

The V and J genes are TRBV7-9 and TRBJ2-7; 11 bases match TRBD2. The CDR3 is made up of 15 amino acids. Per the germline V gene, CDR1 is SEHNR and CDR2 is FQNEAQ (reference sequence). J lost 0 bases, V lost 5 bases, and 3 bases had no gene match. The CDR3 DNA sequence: TGTGCCAGCAGCGGAGGGACTAGCGGCTCCTACGAGCAGTACTTC. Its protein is CASSGGTSGSYEQYF.

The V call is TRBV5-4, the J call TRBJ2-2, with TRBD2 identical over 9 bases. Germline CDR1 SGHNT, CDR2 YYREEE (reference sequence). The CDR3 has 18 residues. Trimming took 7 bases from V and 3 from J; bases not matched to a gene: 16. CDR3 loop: CASQSRAGTSIYTGELFF. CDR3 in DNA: TGTGCCAGCCAATCCCGGGCCGGGACTAGCATATACACCGGGGAGCTGTTTTTT.

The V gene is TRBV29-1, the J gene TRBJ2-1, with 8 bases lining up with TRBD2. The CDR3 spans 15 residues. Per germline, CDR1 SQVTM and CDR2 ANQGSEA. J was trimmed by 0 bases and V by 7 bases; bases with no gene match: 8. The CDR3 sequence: CSAEGSGDSYNEQFF. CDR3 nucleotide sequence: TGCAGCGCTGAGGGTAGCGGGGACTCCTACAATGAGCAGTTCTTC.

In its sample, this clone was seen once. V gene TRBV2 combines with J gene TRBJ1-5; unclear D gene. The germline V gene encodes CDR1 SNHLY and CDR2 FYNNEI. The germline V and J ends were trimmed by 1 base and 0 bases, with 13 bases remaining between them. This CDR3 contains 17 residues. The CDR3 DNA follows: TGTGCCAGCAGTGAAGGGTCAGGATTTTATAGCAATCAGCCCCAGCATTTT. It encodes CASSEGSGFYSNQPQHF.